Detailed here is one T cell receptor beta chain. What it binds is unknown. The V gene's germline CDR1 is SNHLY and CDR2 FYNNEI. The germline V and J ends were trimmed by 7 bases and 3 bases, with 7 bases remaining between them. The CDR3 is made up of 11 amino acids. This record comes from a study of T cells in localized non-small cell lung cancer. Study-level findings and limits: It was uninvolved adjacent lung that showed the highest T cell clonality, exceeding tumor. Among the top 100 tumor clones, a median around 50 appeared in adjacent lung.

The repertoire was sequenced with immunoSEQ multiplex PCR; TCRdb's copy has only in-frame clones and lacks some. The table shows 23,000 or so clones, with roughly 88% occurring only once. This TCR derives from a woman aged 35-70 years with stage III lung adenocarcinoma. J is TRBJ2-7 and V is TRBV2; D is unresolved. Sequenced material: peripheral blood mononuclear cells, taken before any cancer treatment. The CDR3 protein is CASKRVYEQYF. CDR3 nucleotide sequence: TGTGCCAGCAAACGAGTCTACGAGCAGTACTTC.